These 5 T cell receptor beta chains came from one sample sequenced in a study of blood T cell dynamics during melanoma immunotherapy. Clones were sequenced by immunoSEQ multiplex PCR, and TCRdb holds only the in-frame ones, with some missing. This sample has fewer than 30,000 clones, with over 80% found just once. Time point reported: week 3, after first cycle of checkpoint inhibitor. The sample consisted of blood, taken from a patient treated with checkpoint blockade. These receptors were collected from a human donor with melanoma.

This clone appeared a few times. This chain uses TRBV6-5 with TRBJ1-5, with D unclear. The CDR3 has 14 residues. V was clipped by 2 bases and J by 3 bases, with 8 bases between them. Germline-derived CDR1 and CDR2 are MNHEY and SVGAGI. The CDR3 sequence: CASSYAGFNQPQHF. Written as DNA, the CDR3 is TGTGCCAGCAGTTACGCGGGCTTCAATCAGCCCCAGCATTTT.

In nucleotides, the CDR3 is TGTGCCAGTACGACAGGGGGAGGTTGGGAGCAGTACTTC. Translating gives CASTTGGGWEQYF. The chain joins TRBV28 to TRBJ2-7; 9 bases match TRBD1. The germline gives CDR1 MDHEN, CDR2 SYDVKM. The CDR3 is 13 residues long. Trimming took 9 bases from V and 7 from J; bases not matched to a gene: 10.

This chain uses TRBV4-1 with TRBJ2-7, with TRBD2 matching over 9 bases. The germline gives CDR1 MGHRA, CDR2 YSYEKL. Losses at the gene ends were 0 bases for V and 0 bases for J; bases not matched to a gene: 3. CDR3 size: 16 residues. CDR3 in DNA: TGCGCCAGCAGCCAAGATTCGACTAGCGGCTCCTACGAGCAGTACTTC. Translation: CASSQDSTSGSYEQYF.

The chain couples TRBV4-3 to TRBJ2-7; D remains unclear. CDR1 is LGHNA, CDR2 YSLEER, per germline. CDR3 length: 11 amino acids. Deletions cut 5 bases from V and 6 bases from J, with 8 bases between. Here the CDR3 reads CASSNAAEQYF. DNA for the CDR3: TGCGCCAGCAGCAACGCCGCCGAGCAGTACTTC.

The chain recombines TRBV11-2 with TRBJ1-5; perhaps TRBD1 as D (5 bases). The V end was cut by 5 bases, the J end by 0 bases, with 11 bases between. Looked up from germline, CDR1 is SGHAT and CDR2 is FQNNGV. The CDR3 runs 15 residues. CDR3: CASSLGTDSNQPQHF. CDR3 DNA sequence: TGTGCCAGCAGCCTAGGGACGGATAGCAATCAGCCCCAGCATTTT.